The 19 T cell receptor beta chains in this list originate from one sample, sequenced in a study of shared clonotypes between healthy human individuals. Measured with immunoSEQ multiplex PCR; TCRdb has only the in-frame clones, and not every one. In the table there are some 500,000 clones, approximately 95% of which are singletons. Material: naive CD4+ T cells sorted from blood. This sample's subset: CD45RA+ positively selected. The receptors derive from a woman aged 30 to 39 in good health.

V is TRBV18 and J is TRBJ1-1; D remains unclear. Germline V gene sequence: CDR1 KGHSH, CDR2 LQKENI. This CDR3 region has 14 residues. Trimming took off 3 bases at V and 0 bases at J, with 8 bases between the two ends. Here the CDR3 reads CASSPRNLNTEAFF. As DNA, the CDR3 is TGTGCCAGCTCACCTCGAAACCTGAACACTGAAGCTTTCTTT.

The chain uses TRBV28 and TRBJ1-1; 7 nucleotides match TRBD1. CDR1 and CDR2 (germline): MDHEN, SYDVKM. J lost 5 bases, V lost 3 bases, and 6 bases had no gene match. This CDR3 spans 14 amino acids. The CDR3, as DNA: TGTGCCAGCAGTTTTGTCAGGGGGAAGACTGAAGCTTTCTTT. As protein: CASSFVRGKTEAFF. The variable domain in full, with the rest retrieved from reference TRBV28 and TRBJ1-1, is DVKVTQSSRYLVKRTGEKVFLECVQDMDHENMFWYRQDPGLGLRLIYFSYDVKMKEKGDIPEGYSVSREKKERFSLILESASTNQTSMYLCASSFVRGKTEAFFGQGTRLTVV.

The CDR3 coding sequence is TGTGCCATCAGTGAGTCGATGGAGGTCGGGGAGCTGTTTTTT. This encodes CAISESMEVGELFF. The J gene is TRBJ2-2, the V gene TRBV10-3; possible D gene TRBD2, 5 bases. Trimming took 0 bases from V and 7 from J, leaving 9 bases between them. Germline values: CDR1 ENHRY, CDR2 SYGVKD. The CDR3 consists of 14 residues.

The V gene is TRBV5-1, the J gene TRBJ2-2; D possibly corresponds to TRBD1 (5 bases). The germline V gene encodes CDR1 SGHRS and CDR2 YFSETQ. V was cut by 0 bases and J by 3 bases, with 9 bases left in between. The CDR3 length is 15 residues. The CDR3 loop reads CASSLGRVDTGELFF. The CDR3 coding sequence is TGCGCCAGCAGCTTGGGCAGGGTAGACACCGGGGAGCTGTTTTTT. The full variable domain, rest sourced from reference TRBV5-1 and TRBJ2-2, is KAGVTQTPRYLIKTRGQQVTLSCSPISGHRSVSWYQQTPGQGLQFLFEYFSETQRNKGNFPGRFSGRQFSNSRSEMNVSTLELGDSALYLCASSLGRVDTGELFFGEGSRLTVL.

This chain uses TRBV15 with TRBJ2-1, with a tentative D call TRBD2 (5 bases). In germline, CDR1 is LNHNV, CDR2 YYDKDF (reference sequence). The V end lost 7 bases, the J end lost 3 bases, and 19 bases lay between the germline ends. The CDR3 loop spans 16 amino acids. CDR3 in amino acids: CATKALPGNYYNEQFF. The CDR3 nucleotides read TGTGCCACCAAGGCTCTTCCGGGAAACTACTACAATGAGCAGTTCTTC. The variable domain in full, completed from reference TRBV15 and TRBJ2-1, reads DAMVIQNPRYQVTQFGKPVTLSCSQTLNHNVMYWYQQKSSQAPKLLFHYYDKDFNNEADTPDNFQSRRPNTSFCFLDIRSPGLGDTAMYLCATKALPGNYYNEQFFGPGTRLTVL.

V and J are TRBV11-2 and TRBJ2-7, with 7 bases fitting TRBD1. Germline V gene lookup returns CDR1 SGHAT and CDR2 FQNNGV. The CDR3 spans 15 residues. Trimming cost V 4 bases and J 1 base; bases outside gene matches: 7. DNA of the CDR3: TGTGCCAGCAGCTCCCTCCGGGACAGTTCCTACGAGCAGTACTTC. This gives the protein CASSSLRDSSYEQYF.

This chain joins TRBV5-4 and TRBJ2-5; perhaps TRBD1 as D (5 bases). Germline CDR1 SGHNT, CDR2 YYREEE (reference sequence). The CDR3 loop spans 15 amino acids. Trimming removed 0 bases from V and 2 bases from J, with 11 bases in between. The chain's CDR3 is CASSLEGNSQETQYF. In DNA, the CDR3 is TGTGCCAGCAGCTTGGAGGGGAATTCTCAAGAGACCCAGTACTTC.

The genes are TRBV10-2 and TRBJ1-1, with D tentatively TRBD1 (6 bases). The germline CDR1 and CDR2 sequences are WSHSY and SAAADI. Trimming shortened V by 4 bases and J by 1 base, and 7 bases separated the two germline ends. The CDR3 covers 13 residues. CDR3 in DNA: TGCGCCAGCAGTGGGACAGAGAACACTGAAGCTTTCTTT. The encoded protein is CASSGTENTEAFF.

The V gene is TRBV5-1, the J gene TRBJ1-4; possibly TRBD1 for D (5 bases). Germline CDR1 and CDR2: SGHRS and YFSETQ. The ends were cut back, 6 bases at V and 6 bases at J, with 18 bases in the middle. This CDR3 has 15 amino acids. The CDR3 protein is CASTQAGTVDEKLFF. The CDR3 bases are TGCGCCAGCACCCAAGCCGGGACGGTTGATGAAAAACTGTTTTTT.

The DNA of the CDR3 is TGCGCCAGCAGCCAGGGACAGCGTAATTCACCCCTCCACTTT. It specifies CASSQGQRNSPLHF. The V gene is TRBV5-1, the J gene TRBJ1-6; 7 bases agree with TRBD1. Germline V CDR1 and CDR2: SGHRS, YFSETQ. The length of the CDR3 is 14 residues. Losses at the gene ends were 4 bases for V and 6 bases for J; bases not matched to a gene: 4. The full variable domain, with the rest looked up from reference TRBV5-1 and TRBJ1-6, is KAGVTQTPRYLIKTRGQQVTLSCSPISGHRSVSWYQQTPGQGLQFLFEYFSETQRNKGNFPGRFSGRQFSNSRSEMNVSTLELGDSALYLCASSQGQRNSPLHFGNGTRLTVT.

Regarding this clone: Additional DNA sequences in this sample encode the identical CDR3. The rearrangement joins TRBV29-1 to TRBJ2-7, with D unclear. Germline-derived CDR1 and CDR2 are SQVTM and ANQGSEA. The V end was cut by 4 bases, the J end by 0 bases, with 7 bases between. The CDR3 is 12 residues long. CDR3 amino acids: CSVGTVSYEQYF. CDR3 nucleotide sequence: TGCAGCGTTGGCACAGTCTCCTACGAGCAGTACTTC.

This chain connects TRBV5-1 to TRBJ2-7, with 9 bases that match TRBD1. This CDR3 spans 15 amino acids. V trimming: 2 bases; J trimming: 5 bases; junction bases outside the gene matches: 8. Germline V gene data show CDR1 as SGHRS and CDR2 as YFSETQ. The CDR3 coding sequence is TGCGCCAGCAGCTTCAGCGGGACAGGGTCCGACGAGCAGTACTTC. Translated: CASSFSGTGSDEQYF.

This clone was picked up one time. The rearrangement links TRBV6-5 to TRBJ2-7; D is ambiguous. Trimming cost V 0 bases and J 6 bases, with 12 bases left between them. The CDR3 spans 14 residues. CDR1 is MNHEY, CDR2 SVGAGI, per germline. DNA of the CDR3: TGTGCCAGCAGTTACTCTGAGTTTGGATTCGAGCAGTACTTC. This encodes CASSYSEFGFEQYF.

The DNA for the CDR3 is TGTGCCAGCACCCTGAGTGGCTCCAATCAGCCCCAGCATTTT. As protein: CASTLSGSNQPQHF. The J gene is TRBJ1-5, the V gene TRBV7-9; D is unresolved. Between the trimmed V and J ends, which lost 7 bases and 3 bases, there was a span of 13 bases. CDR1 SEHNR and CDR2 FQNEAQ come from the germline V gene (reference sequence). The CDR3 runs 14 residues.

The genes are TRBV15 and TRBJ2-5; D perhaps matches TRBD1 (5 bases). The V gene lost 0 bases and the J gene lost 2 bases, with 7 bases spanning the gap. This CDR3 is 14 amino acids long. Germline CDR1 reads LNHNV; CDR2 reads YYDKDF (reference sequence). As DNA, the CDR3 is TGTGCCACCAGCAGAGATTCAGGGCAAGAGACCCAGTACTTC. Its translation: CATSRDSGQETQYF.

The chain is built from TRBV27 and TRBJ1-2; D is possibly TRBD1 (5 bases). There are 13 residues in the CDR3. CDR1 is MNHEY, CDR2 SMNVEV, per germline (reference sequence). Between the trimmed V and J ends, which lost 3 bases and 7 bases, there was a span of 12 bases. The CDR3 coding sequence is TGTGCCAGCAGTTTCGAGGGGCGGGGTGGCTACACCTTC. This translates into CASSFEGRGGYTF.

As concerns this clone: This sample includes further DNA sequences coding for the same CDR3. This chain links TRBV4-1 with TRBJ1-2; D unresolved. V was shortened by 0 bases and J by 8 bases, with 7 bases between the two germline ends. CDR3 size: 12 residues. Germline V gene sequence: CDR1 MGHRA, CDR2 YSYEKL. CDR3 loop: CASSQDSYGYTF. CDR3 DNA: TGCGCCAGCAGCCAAGATTCCTACGGCTACACCTTC.

The genes are TRBV29-1 and TRBJ1-3; no clear D gene. V gave up 6 bases and J gave up 6 bases, with 21 bases separating them. Per germline, CDR1 SQVTM and CDR2 ANQGSEA. The length of the CDR3 is 15 residues. CDR3 sequence (DNA): TGCAGCGTACGGGCTGGGCTCCCCAATGTAAACACCATATATTTT. It yields the protein CSVRAGLPNVNTIYF. Full variable domain (rest looked up from reference TRBV29-1 and TRBJ1-3): SAVISQKPSRDICQRGTSLTIQCQVDSQVTMMFWYRQQPGQSLTLIATANQGSEATYESGFVIDKFPISRPNLTFSTLTVSNMSPEDSSIYLCSVRAGLPNVNTIYFGEGSWLTVV.

The chain joins TRBV30 to TRBJ2-7; TRBD1 might be the D (5 bases). The CDR3 contains 14 residues. V lost 2 bases and J 2 bases, leaving 13 bases between the germline ends. CDR1 is GTSNPN, CDR2 SVGIG, per germline (reference sequence). CDR3 protein: CAWSSRTQTYEQYF. Here the CDR3 DNA reads TGTGCCTGGAGTTCCAGGACACAAACCTACGAGCAGTACTTC.